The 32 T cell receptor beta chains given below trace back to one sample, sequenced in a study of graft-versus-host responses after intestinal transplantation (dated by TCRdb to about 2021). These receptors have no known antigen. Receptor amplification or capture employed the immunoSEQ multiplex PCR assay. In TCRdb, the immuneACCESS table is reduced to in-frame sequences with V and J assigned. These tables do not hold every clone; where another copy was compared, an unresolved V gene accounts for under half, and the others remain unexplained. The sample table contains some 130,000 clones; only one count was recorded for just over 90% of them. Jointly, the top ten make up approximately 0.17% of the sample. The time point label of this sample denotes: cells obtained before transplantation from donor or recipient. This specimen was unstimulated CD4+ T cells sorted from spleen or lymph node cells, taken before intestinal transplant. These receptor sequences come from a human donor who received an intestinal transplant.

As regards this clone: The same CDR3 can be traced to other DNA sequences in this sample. The CDR3 DNA reads TGTGCCAGCAGTGCAAGCGGCCAAGAGACCCAGTACTTC. Its protein is CASSASGQETQYF. The chain recombines TRBV2 with TRBJ2-5, with D possibly matching TRBD2 (5 bases). Per the germline V gene, CDR1 is SNHLY and CDR2 is FYNNEI. The CDR3 is made up of 13 amino acids. Trimming shortened V by 4 bases and J by 1 base, and 7 bases separated the two germline ends.

The CDR3 loop is CASIARHNPTQESSGANVLTF. As DNA, the CDR3 is TGCGCCAGCATAGCAAGACACAACCCCACACAAGAAAGCTCTGGGGCCAACGTCCTGACTTTC. This chain joins TRBV5-1 and TRBJ2-6; D ambiguous. The CDR3 runs 21 residues. Trimming shortened V by 6 bases and J by 0 bases, and 28 bases separated the two germline ends. The germline gives CDR1 SGHRS, CDR2 YFSETQ.

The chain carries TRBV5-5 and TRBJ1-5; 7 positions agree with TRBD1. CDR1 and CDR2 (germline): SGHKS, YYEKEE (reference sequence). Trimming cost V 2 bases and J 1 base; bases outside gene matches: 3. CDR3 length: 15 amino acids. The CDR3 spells CASSLTGVSNQPQHF. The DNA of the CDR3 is TGTGCCAGCAGCTTAACAGGGGTCAGCAATCAGCCCCAGCATTTT.

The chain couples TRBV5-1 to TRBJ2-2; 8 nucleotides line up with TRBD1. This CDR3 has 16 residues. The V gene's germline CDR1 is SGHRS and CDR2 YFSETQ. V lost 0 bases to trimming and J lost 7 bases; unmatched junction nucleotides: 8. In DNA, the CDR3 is TGCGCCAGCAGCTTGGCCGGGCAGGGGGCTGGCGGGGAGCTGTTTTTT. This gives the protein CASSLAGQGAGGELFF. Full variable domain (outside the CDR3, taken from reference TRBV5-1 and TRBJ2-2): KAGVTQTPRYLIKTRGQQVTLSCSPISGHRSVSWYQQTPGQGLQFLFEYFSETQRNKGNFPGRFSGRQFSNSRSEMNVSTLELGDSALYLCASSLAGQGAGGELFFGEGSRLTVL.

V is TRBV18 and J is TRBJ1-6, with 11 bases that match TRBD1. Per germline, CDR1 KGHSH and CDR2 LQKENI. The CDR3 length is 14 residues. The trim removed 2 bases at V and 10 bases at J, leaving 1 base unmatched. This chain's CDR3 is CASSPRTGGSPLHF. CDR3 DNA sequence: TGTGCCAGCTCACCAAGGACAGGGGGCTCACCCCTCCACTTT.

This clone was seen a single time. The CDR3 DNA reads TGTGCCAGTAGTACGCTAGACAGTCAAGAGACCCAGTACTTC. Translated: CASSTLDSQETQYF. This chain connects TRBV19 to TRBJ2-5, with D tentatively TRBD1 (5 bases). The CDR3 loop spans 14 amino acids. Trimming cost V 4 bases and J 2 bases, with 11 bases left between them. CDR1 LNHDA and CDR2 SQIVND come from the germline V gene (reference sequence).

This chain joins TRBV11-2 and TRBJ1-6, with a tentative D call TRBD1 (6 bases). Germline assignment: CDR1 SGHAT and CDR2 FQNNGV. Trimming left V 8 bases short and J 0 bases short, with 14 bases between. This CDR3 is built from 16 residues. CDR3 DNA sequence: TGTGCCAGCTCGGGGGGCACTCTCTCCTATAATTCACCCCTCCACTTT. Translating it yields CASSGGTLSYNSPLHF.

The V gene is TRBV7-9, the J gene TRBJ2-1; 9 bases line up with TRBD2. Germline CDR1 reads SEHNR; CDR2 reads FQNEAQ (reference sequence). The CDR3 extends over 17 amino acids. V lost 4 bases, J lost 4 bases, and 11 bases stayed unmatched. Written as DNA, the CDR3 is TGTGCCAGCAGCTCCTTCCTCAGCGGGGGGAGTTACAATGAGCAGTTCTTC. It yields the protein CASSSFLSGGSYNEQFF.

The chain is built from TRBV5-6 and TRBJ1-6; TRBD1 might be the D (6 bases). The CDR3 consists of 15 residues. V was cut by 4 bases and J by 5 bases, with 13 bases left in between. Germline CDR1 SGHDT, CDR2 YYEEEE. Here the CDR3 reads CASSPRGQNNSPLHF. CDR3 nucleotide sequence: TGTGCCAGCAGCCCCCGGGGGCAGAATAATTCACCCCTCCACTTT.

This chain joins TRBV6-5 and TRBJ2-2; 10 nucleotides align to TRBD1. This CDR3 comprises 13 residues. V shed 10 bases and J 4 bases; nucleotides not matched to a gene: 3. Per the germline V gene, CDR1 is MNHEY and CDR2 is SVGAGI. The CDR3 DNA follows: TGTGCCACTCGGACAGGGGGCACCGGGGAGCTGTTTTTT. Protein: CATRTGGTGELFF.

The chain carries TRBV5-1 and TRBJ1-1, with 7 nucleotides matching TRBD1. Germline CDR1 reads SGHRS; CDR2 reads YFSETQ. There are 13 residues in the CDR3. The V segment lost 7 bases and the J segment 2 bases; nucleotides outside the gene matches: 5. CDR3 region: CASHRGINTEAFF. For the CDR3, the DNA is TGCGCCAGCCACAGGGGAATAAACACTGAAGCTTTCTTT.

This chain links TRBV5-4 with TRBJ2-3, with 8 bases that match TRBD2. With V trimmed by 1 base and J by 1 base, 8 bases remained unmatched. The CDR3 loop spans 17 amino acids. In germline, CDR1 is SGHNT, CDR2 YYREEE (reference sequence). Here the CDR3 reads CASSLYAGTSGTDTQYF. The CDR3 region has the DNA TGTGCCAGCAGCTTGTACGCCGGGACTAGTGGCACAGATACGCAGTATTTT. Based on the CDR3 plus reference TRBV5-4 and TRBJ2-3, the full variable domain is ETGVTQSPTHLIKTRGQQVTLRCSSQSGHNTVSWYQQALGQGPQFIFQYYREEENGRGNFPPRFSGLQFPNYSSELNVNALELDDSALYLCASSLYAGTSGTDTQYFGPGTRLTVL.

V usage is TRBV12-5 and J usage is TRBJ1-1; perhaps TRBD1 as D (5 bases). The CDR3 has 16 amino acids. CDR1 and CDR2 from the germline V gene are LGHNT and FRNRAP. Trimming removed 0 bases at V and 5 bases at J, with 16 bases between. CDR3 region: CASGLVLGRGGTEAFF. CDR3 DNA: TGTGCTAGTGGTTTGGTACTGGGGCGGGGGGGGACTGAAGCTTTCTTT.

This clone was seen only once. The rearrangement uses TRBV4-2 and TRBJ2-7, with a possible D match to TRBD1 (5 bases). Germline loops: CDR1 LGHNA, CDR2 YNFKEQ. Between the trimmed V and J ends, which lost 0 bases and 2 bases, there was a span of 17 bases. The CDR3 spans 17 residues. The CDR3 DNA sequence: TGTGCCAGCAGCCAAGATATCTCAGGGCCGCTTGCCTACGAGCAGTACTTC. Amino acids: CASSQDISGPLAYEQYF.

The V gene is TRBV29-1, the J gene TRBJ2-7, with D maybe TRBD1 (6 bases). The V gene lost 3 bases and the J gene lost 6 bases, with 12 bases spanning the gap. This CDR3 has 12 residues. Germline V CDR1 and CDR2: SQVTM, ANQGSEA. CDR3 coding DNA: TGCAGCGTTGAGGTGTGGGGGCGCGAGCAGTACTTC. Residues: CSVEVWGREQYF.

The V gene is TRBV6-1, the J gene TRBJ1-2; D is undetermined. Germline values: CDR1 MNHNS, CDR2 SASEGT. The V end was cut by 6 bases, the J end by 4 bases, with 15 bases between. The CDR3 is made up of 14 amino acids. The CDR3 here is CASSLGLTSYGYTF. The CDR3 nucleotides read TGTGCCAGCAGCCTGGGGTTGACCTCCTATGGCTACACCTTC.

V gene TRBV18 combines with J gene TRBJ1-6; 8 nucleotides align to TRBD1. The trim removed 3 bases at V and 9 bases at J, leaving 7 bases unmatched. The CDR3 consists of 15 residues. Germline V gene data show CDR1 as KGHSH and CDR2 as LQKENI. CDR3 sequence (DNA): TGTGCCAGCTCACCGGGACAGGTTGAGGGTTCACCCCTCCACTTT. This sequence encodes CASSPGQVEGSPLHF.

In DNA, the CDR3 is TGTGCCAGCAGTTATCGACGACTGGCGGGGCGTGAAAAACTGTTTTTT. Residues: CASSYRRLAGREKLFF. The chain couples TRBV6-5 to TRBJ1-4; tentatively, D is TRBD1 (5 bases). Trimming stripped 3 bases from V and 7 bases from J, with 18 bases between. Germline V lookup: CDR1 MNHEY, CDR2 SVGAGI. This CDR3 spans 16 amino acids.

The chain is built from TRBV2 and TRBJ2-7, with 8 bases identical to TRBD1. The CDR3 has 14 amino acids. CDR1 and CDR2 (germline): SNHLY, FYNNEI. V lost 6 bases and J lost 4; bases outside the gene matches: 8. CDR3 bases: TGTGCCAGCAGCCCCAGGGACAGGTGGTACGAGCAGTACTTC. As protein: CASSPRDRWYEQYF.

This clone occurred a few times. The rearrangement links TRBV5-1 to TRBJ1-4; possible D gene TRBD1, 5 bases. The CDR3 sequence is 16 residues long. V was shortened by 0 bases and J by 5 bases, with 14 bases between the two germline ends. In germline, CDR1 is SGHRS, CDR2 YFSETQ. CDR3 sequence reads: CASSLGAGSGNEKLFF. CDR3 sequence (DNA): TGCGCCAGCAGCTTGGGAGCAGGGTCGGGGAATGAAAAACTGTTTTTT.

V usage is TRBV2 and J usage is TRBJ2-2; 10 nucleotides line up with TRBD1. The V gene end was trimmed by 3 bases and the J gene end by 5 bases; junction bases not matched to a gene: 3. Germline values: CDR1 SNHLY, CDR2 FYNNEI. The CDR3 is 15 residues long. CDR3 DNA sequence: TGTGCCAGCAGTGAGGGACAGGGGAAAACCGGGGAGCTGTTTTTT. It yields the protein CASSEGQGKTGELFF.

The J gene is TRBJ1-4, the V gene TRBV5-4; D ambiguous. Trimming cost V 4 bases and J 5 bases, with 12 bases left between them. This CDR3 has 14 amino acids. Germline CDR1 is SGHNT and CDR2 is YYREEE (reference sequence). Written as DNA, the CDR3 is TGTGCCAGCAGCCTCCGTGGAGGGAATGAAAAACTGTTTTTT. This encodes CASSLRGGNEKLFF.

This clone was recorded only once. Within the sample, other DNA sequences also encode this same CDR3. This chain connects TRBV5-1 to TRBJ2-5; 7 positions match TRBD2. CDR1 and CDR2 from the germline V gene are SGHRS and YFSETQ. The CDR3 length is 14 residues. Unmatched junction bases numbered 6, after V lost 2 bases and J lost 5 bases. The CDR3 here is CASSFGGGQETQYF. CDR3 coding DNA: TGCGCCAGCAGCTTTGGGGGGGGTCAGGAGACCCAGTACTTC.

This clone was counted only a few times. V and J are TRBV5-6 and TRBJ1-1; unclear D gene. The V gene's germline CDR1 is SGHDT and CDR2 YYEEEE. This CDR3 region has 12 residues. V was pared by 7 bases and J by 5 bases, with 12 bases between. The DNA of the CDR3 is TGTGCCAGCGCTCAGAAGGCGACTGAAGCTTTCTTT. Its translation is CASAQKATEAFF.

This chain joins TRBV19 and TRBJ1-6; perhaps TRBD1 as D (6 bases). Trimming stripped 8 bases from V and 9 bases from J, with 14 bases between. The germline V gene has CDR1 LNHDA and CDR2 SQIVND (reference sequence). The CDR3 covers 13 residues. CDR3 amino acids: CASSDSSFSPLHF. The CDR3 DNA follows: TGTGCCAGTTCGGACAGCTCCTTTTCACCCCTCCACTTT.

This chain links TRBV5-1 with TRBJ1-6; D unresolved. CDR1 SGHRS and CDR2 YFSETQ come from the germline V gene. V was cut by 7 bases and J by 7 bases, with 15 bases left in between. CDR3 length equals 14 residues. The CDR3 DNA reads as TGCGCCAGCCGGGGAATTCGGGCAAATTCACCCCTCCACTTT. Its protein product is CASRGIRANSPLHF.

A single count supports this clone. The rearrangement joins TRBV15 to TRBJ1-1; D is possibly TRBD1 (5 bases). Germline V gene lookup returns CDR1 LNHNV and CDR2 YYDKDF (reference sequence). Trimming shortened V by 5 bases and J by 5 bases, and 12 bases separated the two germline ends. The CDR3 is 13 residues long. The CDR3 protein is CATSGDPGTEAFF. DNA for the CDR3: TGTGCCACCAGCGGGGACCCGGGGACTGAAGCTTTCTTT. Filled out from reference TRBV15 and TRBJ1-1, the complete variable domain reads DAMVIQNPRYQVTQFGKPVTLSCSQTLNHNVMYWYQQKSSQAPKLLFHYYDKDFNNEADTPDNFQSRRPNTSFCFLDIRSPGLGDTAMYLCATSGDPGTEAFFGQGTRLTVV.

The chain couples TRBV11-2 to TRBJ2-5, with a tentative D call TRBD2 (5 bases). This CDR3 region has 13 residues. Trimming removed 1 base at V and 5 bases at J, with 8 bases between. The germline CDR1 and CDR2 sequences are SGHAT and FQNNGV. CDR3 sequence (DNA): TGTGCCAGCAGCTTAGGAGGGATGGAGACCCAGTACTTC. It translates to CASSLGGMETQYF.

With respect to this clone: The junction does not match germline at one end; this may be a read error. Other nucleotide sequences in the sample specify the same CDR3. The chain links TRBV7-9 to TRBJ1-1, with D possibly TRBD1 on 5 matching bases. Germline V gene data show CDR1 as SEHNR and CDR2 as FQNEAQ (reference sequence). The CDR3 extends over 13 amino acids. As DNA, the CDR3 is TGCGCCAGCAGCCCCAGGACACTCACTGAAGCTTTCTTT. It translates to CASSPRTLTEAFF.

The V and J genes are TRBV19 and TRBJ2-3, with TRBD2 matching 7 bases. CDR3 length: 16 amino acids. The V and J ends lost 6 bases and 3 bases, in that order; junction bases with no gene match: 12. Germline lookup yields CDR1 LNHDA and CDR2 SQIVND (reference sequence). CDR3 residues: CASRSLGGKGTDTQYF. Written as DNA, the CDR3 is TGTGCCAGTAGAAGTTTGGGGGGGAAGGGAACAGATACGCAGTATTTT.

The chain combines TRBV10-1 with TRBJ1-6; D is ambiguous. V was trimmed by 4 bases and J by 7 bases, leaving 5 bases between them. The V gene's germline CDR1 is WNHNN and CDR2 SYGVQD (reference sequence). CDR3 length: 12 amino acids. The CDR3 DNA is TGCGCCAGCAGTGCGTGGAATTCACCCCTCCACTTT. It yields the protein CASSAWNSPLHF.

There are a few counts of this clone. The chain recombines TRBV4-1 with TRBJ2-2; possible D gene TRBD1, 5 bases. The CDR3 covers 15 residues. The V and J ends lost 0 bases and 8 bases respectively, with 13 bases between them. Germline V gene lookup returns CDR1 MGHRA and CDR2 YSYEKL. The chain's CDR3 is CASSQDPGPGGELFF. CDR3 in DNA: TGCGCCAGCAGCCAAGATCCGGGCCCAGGGGGGGAGCTGTTTTTT.